This paragraph reports one T cell receptor beta chain. This clonotype was detected only a few times. Its antigen target is currently unknown. Base qualities are not recorded, but no much larger clone differs from it by a single base. TCR beta VDJ combination and CDR3 sequence profiling used genomic DNA as the template. TCR repertoire sequencing was run on an Illumina HiSeq 2000. In the paper's pipeline: TRBV/TRBJ rearrangement plots, CDR3 size and DJ length profiles, and Simpson's diversity index were used to assess repertoires. Whichever DNA sequence was most abundant in the deep sequencing data was defined as the immunodominant clone. CDR3 amino acid sequences were checked for sharing between subjects and were compared against published repertoires and the VDJdb database. TCRdb redid the processing of the public reads, applying fastp at Q25 and MiXCR, and retained in-frame beta chains. A single entry per CDR3 protein holds the most common genes and DNA from its merged rows. For this entry, the V and J calls and clone size follow TCRdb and not the study's own pipeline. The sample includes roughly 250,000 distinct CDR3 sequences, with approximately 45% observed a single time. The top ten hold over 7.5% of the sample.

The data derive from a study of CD8+CD57+ T cells in acquired aplastic anemia (dated by TCRdb to the late 2010s). Regarding the research as a whole: On average, sorted CD4+ and CD8+ cells yielded 3 to 4 ug of extracted DNA, with a range of 0.2 to 27.4 ug. CD8+CD57+ expansion was defined as a frequency above the mean frequency observed in healthy subjects.

Expansion of CD8+CD57+ cells had been shown by flow cytometry in the patients chosen for sequencing. Severe acquired aplastic anemia was diagnosed in all patients according to International Study of Aplastic Anemia and Agranulocytosis and Camitta criteria. No therapy had been received by the patients at the time of blood sampling. The study deep-sequenced TCR repertoires of sorted CD4+ and CD8+ blood T cells from severe aplastic anemia patients and healthy subjects. Patients were enrolled under clinicaltrials.gov protocols 00001620, 01623167, 00001397, 00071045, 00081523 and 00961064 in the USA. Ficoll-Paque density gradient centrifugation was used to isolate peripheral blood mononuclear cells. Before DNA extraction, CD4+ and CD8+ T cells were sorted with FACS or magnetic beads. Study-wide conclusions, independent of this receptor: No significant difference in CD8+ Simpson's diversity was found between patients and healthy controls (P=0.060). Roughly 29 CD8+ CDR3 sequences were found to be shared between patients and controls, but these sequences appeared to be highly expressed in patients and within the immunodominant clones of the patients.

The CDR3 has 15 amino acids, counting the end cysteine and phenylalanine. The DNA shown is the 45-base CDR3, in frame from base 1. CDR1 and CDR2, per the germline V gene, are MDHEN and SYDVKM. V was cut back by 6 bases and J by 5 bases, leaving a gap of 20 bases between them. The sequence was collected from a human donor with aplastic anemia. The sequence joins TRBV28 to TRBJ2-7; perhaps TRBD1 is the D gene, with 6 bases matching. The sequenced sample was sorted CD4+, CD8+, or CD8+CD57+ T cells (not recorded which) from PBMCs. CDR3 sequence: CASRLRTTGYHEQYF. The nucleotide sequence reads TGTGCCAGCAGGCTAAGAACGACAGGTTACCACGAGCAGTACTTC.